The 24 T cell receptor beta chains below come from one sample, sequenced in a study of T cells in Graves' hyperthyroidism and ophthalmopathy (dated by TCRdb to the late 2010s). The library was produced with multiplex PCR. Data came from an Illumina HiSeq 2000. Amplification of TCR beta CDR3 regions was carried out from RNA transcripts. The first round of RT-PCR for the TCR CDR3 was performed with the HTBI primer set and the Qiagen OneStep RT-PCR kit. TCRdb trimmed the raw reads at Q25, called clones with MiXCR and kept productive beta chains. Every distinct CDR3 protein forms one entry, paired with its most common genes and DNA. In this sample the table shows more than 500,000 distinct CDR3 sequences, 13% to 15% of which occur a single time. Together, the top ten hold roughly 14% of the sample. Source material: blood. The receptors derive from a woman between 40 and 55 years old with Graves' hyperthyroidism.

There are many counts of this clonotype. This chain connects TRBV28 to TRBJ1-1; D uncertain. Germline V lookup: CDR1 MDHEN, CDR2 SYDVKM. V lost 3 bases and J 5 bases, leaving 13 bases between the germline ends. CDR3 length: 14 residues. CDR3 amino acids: CASSLNWGGTEAFF. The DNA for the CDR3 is TGTGCCAGCAGTTTGAACTGGGGTGGTACTGAAGCTTTCTTT.

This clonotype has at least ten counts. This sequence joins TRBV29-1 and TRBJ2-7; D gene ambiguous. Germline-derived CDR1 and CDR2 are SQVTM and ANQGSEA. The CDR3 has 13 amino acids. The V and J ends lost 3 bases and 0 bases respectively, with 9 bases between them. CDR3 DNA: TGCAGCGTTGAGGTGTTTAGCTCCTACGAGCAGTACTTC. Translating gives CSVEVFSSYEQYF.

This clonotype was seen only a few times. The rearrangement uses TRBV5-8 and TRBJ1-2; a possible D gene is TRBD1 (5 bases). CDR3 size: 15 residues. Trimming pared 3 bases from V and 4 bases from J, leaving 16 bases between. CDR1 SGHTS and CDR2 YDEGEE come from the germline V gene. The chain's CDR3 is CASSSDSGLAYGYTF. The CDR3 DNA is TGTGCCAGCAGCTCTGATTCAGGGTTGGCCTATGGCTACACCTTC.

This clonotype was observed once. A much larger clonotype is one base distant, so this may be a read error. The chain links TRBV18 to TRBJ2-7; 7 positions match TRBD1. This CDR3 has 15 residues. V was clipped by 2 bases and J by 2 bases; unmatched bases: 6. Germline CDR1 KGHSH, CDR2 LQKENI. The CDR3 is CASSPSQGVPYEQYF. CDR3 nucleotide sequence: TGTGCCAGCTCACCAAGTCAGGGGGTCCCCTACGAGCAGTACTTC.

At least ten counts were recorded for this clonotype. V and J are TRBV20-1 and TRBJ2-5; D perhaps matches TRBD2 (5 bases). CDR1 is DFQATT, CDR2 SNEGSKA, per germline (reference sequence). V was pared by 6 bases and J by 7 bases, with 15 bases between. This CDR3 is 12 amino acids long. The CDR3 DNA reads TGCAGTGCAACGGCCGGAGGTGGGACCCAGTACTTC. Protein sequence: CSATAGGGTQYF.

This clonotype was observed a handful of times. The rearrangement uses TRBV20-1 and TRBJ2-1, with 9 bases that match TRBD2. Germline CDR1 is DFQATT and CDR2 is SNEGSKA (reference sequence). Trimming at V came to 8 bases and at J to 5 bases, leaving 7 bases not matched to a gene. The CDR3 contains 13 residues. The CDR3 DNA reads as TGCAGTCCCCGACTAGCGGTTAACAATGAGCAGTTCTTC. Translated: CSPRLAVNNEQFF.

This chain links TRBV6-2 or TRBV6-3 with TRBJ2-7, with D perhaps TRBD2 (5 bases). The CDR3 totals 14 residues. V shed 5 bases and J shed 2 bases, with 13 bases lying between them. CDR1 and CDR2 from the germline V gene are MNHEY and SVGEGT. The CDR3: CASSAQPGTYEQYF. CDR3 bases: TGTGCCAGCAGTGCCCAACCGGGAACCTACGAGCAGTACTTC.

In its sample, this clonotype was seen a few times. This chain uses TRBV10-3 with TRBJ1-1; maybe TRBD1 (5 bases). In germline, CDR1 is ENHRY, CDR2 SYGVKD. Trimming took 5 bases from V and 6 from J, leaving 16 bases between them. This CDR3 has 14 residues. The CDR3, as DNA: TGTGCCATCAGTTCCGGACTTGGGGGTCCTGAAGCTTTCTTT. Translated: CAISSGLGGPEAFF.

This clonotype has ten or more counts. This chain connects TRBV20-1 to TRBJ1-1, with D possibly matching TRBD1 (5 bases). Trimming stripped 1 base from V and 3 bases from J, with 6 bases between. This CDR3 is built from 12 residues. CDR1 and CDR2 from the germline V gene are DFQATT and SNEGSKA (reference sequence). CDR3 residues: CSARGGHTEAFF. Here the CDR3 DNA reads TGCAGTGCTAGAGGGGGACACACTGAAGCTTTCTTT.

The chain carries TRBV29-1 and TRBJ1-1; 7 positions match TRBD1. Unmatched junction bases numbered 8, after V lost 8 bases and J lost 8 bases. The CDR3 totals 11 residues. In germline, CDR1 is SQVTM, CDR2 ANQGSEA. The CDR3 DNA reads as TGCAGCACGTCCGGGACAGCCGAAGCTTTCTTT. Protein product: CSTSGTAEAFF. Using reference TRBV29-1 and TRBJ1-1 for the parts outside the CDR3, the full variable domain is SAVISQKPSRDICQRGTSLTIQCQVDSQVTMMFWYRQQPGQSLTLIATANQGSEATYESGFVIDKFPISRPNLTFSTLTVSNMSPEDSSIYLCSTSGTAEAFFGQGTRLTVV.

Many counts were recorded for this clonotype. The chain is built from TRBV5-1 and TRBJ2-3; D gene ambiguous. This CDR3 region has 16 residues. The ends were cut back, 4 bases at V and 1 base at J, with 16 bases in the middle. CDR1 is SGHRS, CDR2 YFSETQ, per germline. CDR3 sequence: CASSLNFGSRTDTQYF. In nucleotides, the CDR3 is TGCGCCAGCAGCCTTAACTTCGGCTCCCGCACAGATACGCAGTATTTT.

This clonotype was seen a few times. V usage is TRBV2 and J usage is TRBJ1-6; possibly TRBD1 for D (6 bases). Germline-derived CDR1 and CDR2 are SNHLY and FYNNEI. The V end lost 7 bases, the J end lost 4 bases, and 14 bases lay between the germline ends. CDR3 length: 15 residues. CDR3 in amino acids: CASKRDRQYNSPLHF. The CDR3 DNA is TGTGCCAGCAAGAGAGACAGGCAATATAATTCACCCCTCCACTTT.

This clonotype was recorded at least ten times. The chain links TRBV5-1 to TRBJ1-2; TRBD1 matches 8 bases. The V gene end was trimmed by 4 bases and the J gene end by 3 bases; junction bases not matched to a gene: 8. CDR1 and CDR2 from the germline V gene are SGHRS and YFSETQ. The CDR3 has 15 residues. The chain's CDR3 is CASSPRQGPDYGYTF. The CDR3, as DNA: TGCGCCAGCAGCCCCCGACAGGGGCCGGACTATGGCTACACCTTC.

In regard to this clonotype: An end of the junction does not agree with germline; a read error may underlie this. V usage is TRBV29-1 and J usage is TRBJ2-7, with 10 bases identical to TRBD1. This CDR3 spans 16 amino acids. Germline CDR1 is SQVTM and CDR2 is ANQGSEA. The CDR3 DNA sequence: TGCGGCGTTGAGGGGGATATGACAGGGGGCCTGAACGAGCAGTACTTC. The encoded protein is CGVEGDMTGGLNEQYF.

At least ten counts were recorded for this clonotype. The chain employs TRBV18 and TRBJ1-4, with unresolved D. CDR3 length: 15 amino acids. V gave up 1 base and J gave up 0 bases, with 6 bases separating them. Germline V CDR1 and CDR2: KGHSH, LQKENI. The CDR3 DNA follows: TGTGCCAGCTCACCACAGGAGGCAACTAATGAAAAACTGTTTTTT. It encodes CASSPQEATNEKLFF.

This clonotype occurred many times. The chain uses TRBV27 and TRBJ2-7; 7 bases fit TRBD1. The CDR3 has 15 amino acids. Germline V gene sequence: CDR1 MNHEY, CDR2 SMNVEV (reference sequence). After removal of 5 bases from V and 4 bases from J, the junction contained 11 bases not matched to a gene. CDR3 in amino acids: CASSPLEGATYEQYF. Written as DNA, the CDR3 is TGTGCCAGCAGTCCGCTTGAGGGGGCAACGTACGAGCAGTACTTC.

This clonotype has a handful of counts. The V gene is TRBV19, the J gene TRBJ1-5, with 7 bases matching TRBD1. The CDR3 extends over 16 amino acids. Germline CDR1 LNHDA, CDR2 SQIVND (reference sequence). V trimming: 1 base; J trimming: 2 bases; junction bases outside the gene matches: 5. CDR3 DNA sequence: TGTGCCAGTAGTATAGGGGCAGGGGGAGGCAATCAGCCCCAGCATTTT. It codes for CASSIGAGGGNQPQHF.

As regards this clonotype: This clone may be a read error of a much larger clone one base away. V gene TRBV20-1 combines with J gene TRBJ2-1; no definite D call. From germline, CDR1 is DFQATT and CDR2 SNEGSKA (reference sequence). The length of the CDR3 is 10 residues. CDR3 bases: TGCAGTGCACCTCTGGGAAGCAGTATCTTC. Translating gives CSAPLGSSIF.

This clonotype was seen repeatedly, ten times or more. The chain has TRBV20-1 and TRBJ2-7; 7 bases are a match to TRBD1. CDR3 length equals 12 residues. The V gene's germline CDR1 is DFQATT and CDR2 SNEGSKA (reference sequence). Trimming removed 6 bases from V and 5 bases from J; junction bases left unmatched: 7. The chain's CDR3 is CSAELDRDEQYF. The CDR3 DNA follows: TGCAGTGCAGAATTAGACAGGGACGAGCAGTACTTC.

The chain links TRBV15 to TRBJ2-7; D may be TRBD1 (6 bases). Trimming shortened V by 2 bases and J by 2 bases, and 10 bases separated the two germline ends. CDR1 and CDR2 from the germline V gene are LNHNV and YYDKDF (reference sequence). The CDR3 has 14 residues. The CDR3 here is CATSRSDSPYEQYF. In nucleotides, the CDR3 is TGTGCCACCAGCAGATCGGACAGCCCCTACGAGCAGTACTTC. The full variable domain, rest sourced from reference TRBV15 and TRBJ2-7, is DAMVIQNPRYQVTQFGKPVTLSCSQTLNHNVMYWYQQKSSQAPKLLFHYYDKDFNNEADTPDNFQSRRPNTSFCFLDIRSPGLGDTAMYLCATSRSDSPYEQYFGPGTRLTVT.

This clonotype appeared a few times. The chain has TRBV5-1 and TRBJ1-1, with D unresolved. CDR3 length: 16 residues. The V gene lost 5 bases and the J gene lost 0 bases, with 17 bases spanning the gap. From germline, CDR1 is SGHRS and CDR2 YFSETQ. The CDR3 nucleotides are TGCGCCAGCAGAGAAACCGCATACATGATGAACACTGAAGCTTTCTTT. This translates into CASRETAYMMNTEAFF.

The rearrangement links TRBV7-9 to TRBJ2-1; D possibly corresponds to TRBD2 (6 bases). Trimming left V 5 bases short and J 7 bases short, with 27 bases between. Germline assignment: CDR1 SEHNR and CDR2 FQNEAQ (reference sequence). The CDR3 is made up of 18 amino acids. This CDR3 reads CASSPPGDSPNSPNEQFF. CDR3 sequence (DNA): TGTGCCAGCAGCCCGCCTGGGGACTCCCCCAACTCGCCGAATGAGCAGTTCTTC.

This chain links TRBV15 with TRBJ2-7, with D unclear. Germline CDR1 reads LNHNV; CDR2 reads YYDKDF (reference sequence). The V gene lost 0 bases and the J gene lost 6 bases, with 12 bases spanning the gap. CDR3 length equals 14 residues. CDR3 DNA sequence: TGTGCCACCAGCAGAGATGCAACGACGCCCGAGCAGTACTTC. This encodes CATSRDATTPEQYF.

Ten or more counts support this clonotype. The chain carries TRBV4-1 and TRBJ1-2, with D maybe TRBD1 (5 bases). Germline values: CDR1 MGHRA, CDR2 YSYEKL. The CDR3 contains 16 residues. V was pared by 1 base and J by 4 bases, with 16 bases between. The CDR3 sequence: CASSQGWGRATYGYTF. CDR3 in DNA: TGCGCCAGCAGCCAAGGTTGGGGCAGGGCGACCTATGGCTACACCTTC.